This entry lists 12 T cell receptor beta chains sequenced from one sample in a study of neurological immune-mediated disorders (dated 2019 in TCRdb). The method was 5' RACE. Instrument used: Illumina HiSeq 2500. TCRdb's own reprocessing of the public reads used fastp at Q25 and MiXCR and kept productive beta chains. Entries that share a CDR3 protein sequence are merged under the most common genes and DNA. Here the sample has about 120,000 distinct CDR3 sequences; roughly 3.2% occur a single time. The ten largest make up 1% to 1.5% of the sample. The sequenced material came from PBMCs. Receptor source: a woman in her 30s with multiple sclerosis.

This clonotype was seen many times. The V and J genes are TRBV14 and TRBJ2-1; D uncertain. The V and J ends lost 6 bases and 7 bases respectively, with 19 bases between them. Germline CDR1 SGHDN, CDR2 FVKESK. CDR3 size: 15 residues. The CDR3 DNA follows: TGTGCCAGCAGTCCCGGGTCCCTTAGAGGTAATGAGCAGTTCTTC. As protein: CASSPGSLRGNEQFF.

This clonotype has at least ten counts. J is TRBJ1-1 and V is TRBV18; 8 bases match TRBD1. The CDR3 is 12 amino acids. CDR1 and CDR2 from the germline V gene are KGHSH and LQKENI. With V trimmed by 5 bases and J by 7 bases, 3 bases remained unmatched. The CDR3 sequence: CASSKGQGEAFF. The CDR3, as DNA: TGTGCCAGCTCAAAAGGACAGGGTGAAGCTTTCTTT.

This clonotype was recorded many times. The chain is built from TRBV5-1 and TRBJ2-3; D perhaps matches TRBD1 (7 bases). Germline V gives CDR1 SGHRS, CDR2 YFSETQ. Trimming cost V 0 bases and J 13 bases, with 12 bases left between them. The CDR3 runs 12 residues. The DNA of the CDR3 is TGCGCCAGCAGCTTGGGACGGGGGACAGAGTATTTT. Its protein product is CASSLGRGTEYF.

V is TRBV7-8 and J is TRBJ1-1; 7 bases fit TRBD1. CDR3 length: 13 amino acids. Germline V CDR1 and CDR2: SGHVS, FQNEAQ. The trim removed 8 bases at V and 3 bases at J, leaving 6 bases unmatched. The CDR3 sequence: CASGQGGDTEAFF. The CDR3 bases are TGTGCCAGCGGCCAGGGGGGGGACACTGAAGCTTTCTTT.

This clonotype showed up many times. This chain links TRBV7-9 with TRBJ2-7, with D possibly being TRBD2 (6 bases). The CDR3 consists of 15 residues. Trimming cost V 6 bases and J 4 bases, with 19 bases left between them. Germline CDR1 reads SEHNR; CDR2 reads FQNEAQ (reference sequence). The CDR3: CASRGALTGVYEQYF. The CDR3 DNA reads TGTGCCAGCAGGGGAGCCTTAACGGGAGTGTACGAGCAGTACTTC.

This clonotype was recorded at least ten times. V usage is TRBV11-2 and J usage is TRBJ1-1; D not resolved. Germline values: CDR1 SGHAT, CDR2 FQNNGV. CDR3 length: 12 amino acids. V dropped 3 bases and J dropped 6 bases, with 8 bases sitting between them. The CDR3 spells CASSFKIAEAFF. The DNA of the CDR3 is TGTGCCAGCAGCTTTAAGATCGCTGAAGCTTTCTTT.

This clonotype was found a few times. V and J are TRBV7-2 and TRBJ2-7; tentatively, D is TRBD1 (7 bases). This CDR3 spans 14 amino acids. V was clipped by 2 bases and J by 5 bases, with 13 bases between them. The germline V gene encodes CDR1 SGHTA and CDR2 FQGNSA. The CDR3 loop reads CASSLRFRGDEQYF. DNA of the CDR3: TGTGCCAGCAGCTTACGTTTCAGGGGGGACGAGCAGTACTTC.

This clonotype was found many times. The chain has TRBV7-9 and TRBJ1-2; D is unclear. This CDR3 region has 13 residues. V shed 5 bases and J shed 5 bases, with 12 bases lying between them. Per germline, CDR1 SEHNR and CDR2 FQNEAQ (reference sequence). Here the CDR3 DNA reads TGTGCCAGCAGCCCTGTCCCCTTTTATGGCTACACCTTC. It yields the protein CASSPVPFYGYTF.

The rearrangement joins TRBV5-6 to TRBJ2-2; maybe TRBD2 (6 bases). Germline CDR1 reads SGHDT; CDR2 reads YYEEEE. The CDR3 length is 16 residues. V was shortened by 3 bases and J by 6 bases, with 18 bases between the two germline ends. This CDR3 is CASSSQDRLVAGELFF. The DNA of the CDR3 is TGTGCCAGCAGCTCCCAAGATAGACTAGTCGCCGGGGAGCTGTTTTTT. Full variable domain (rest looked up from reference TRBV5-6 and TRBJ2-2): DAGVTQSPTHLIKTRGQQVTLRCSPKSGHDTVSWYQQALGQGPQFIFQYYEEEERQRGNFPDRFSGHQFPNYSSELNVNALLLGDSALYLCASSSQDRLVAGELFFGEGSRLTVL.

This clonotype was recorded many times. The CDR3 protein is CASSLPRRGHSSSYEQYF. The CDR3 DNA sequence: TGTGCCAGCAGCTTGCCACGGCGGGGACACTCGAGCTCCTACGAGCAGTACTTC. The rearrangement uses TRBV5-6 and TRBJ2-7, with D possibly being TRBD1 or TRBD2 (6 bases each). The V end lost 1 base, the J end lost 0 bases, and 20 bases lay between the germline ends. The CDR3 runs to 18 residues. Germline V CDR1 and CDR2: SGHDT, YYEEEE.

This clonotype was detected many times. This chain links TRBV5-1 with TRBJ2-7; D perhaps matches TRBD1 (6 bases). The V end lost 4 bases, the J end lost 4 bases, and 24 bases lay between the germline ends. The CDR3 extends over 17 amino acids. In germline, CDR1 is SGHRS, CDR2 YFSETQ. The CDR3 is CASSVQVAGQGKYEQYF. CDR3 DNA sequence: TGCGCCAGCAGCGTTCAGGTCGCCGGGCAGGGGAAATACGAGCAGTACTTC.

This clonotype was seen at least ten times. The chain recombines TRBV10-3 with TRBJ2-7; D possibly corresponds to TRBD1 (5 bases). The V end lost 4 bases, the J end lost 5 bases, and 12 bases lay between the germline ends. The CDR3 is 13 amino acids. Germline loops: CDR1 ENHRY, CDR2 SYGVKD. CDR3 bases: TGTGCCATCAGTGGTACAGGCGGAAACGAGCAGTACTTC. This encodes CAISGTGGNEQYF.